The sequence of this T cell receptor beta chain was determined in a study of cytomegalovirus exposure and HLA in healthy donors. Findings of the study overall: Researchers catalogued about 160 TCR beta chains as cytomegalovirus-associated. Analyzed later, association rates of TCRs varied across HLA loci, with DRB1 most and HLA-C fewest. Specific recognition of CMV antigens was confirmed in vitro for a few chains (all CMV-associated). Prior analysis indicated that the majority of TCR beta V segments exhibited productivity approximately 87% or approximately 30% of the time.

In regard to this clone: Its antigen is undetermined.

Vbeta (60) and Jbeta (13) primers were used in the PCR. Only in-frame clones appear in the TCRdb table, and some are missing; sequencing was by immunoSEQ multiplex PCR. The table lists about 200,000 clones, roughly three quarters of them singletons. This receptor was taken from a male donor in good health and CMV-seropositive. Sequencing was performed on PBMCs.

The CDR3 sequence: CASSSYRDRGAKNIQYF. CDR3 nucleotide sequence: TGTGCCAGCAGTTCCTACCGGGACAGGGGAGCCAAAAACATTCAGTACTTC. The chain carries TRBV28 and TRBJ2-4; 10 bases match TRBD1. CDR1 is MDHEN, CDR2 SYDVKM, per germline. There are 17 residues in the CDR3. V lost 4 bases and J lost 0; bases outside the gene matches: 6.